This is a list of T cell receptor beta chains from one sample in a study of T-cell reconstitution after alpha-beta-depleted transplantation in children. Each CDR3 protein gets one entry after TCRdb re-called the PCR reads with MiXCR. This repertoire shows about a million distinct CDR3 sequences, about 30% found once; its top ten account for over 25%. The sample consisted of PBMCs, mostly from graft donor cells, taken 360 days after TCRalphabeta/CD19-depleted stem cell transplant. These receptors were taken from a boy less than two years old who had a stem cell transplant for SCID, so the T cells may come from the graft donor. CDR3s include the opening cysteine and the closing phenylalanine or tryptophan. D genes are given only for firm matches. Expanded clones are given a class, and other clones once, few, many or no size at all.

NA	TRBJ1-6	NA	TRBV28	CASSRTAAGSPLHF	TGTGCCAGCAGTCGGACAGCTGCGGGTTCACCCCTCCACTTT
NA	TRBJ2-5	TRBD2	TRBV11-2	CASSFLREGTQYF	TGTGCCAGCAGCTTTCTGCGGGAGGGGACCCAGTACTTC
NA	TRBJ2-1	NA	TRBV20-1	CSARDIGGPNNEQFF	TGCAGTGCTAGAGATATCGGGGGGCCCAACAATGAGCAGTTCTTC
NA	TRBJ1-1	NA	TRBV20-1	CSARDPRRSVASTTEAFF	TGCAGTGCTAGAGATCCACGCCGCTCGGTGGCCTCGACCACTGAAGCTTTCTTT
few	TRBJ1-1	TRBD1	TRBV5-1	CASSGQGALYTEAFF	TGCGCCAGCAGCGGACAGGGGGCACTTTACACTGAAGCTTTCTTT
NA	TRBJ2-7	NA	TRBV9	CASSVGGSAYEQYF	TGTGCCAGCAGCGTAGGGGGTAGTGCCTACGAGCAGTACTTC
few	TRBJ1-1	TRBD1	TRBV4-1	CASSHRSTGEGAEAFF	TGCGCCAGCAGCCACCGATCGACAGGGGAGGGGGCTGAAGCTTTCTTT
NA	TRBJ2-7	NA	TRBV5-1	CASSLDMGTYEQYF	TGCGCCAGCAGCTTGGACATGGGGACCTACGAGCAGTACTTC
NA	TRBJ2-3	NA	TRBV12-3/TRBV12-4	CASSPIRRTITDTQYF	TGTGCCAGCAGCCCTATCAGACGGACCATCACAGATACGCAGTATTTT
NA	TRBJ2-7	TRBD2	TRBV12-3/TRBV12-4	CASRRGSDSYEQYF	TGTGCCAGCAGGCGGGGGTCAGACTCCTACGAGCAGTACTTC
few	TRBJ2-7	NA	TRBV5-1	CASSPVEGPYEQYF	TGCGCCAGCAGCCCGGTGGAGGGACCCTACGAGCAGTACTTC
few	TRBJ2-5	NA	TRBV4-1	CASSLAEGVGETQYF	TGCGCCAGCAGCCTCGCTGAAGGGGTAGGAGAGACCCAGTACTTC
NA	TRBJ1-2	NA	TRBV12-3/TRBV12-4	CASSFHTGVGRGYTF	TGTGCCAGCAGTTTTCATACGGGGGTGGGGCGCGGCTACACCTTC
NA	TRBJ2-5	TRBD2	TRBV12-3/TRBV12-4	CASSLALAVQETQYF	TGTGCCAGCAGTTTAGCCCTAGCGGTACAAGAGACCCAGTACTTC
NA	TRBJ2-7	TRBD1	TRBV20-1	CSASRTGATYEQYF	TGCAGTGCTTCTAGAACAGGGGCAACCTACGAGCAGTACTTC
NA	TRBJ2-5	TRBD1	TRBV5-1	CASSRRQGKETQYF	TGCGCCAGCAGCAGACGACAGGGGAAAGAGACCCAGTACTTC
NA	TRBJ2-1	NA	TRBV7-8	CASSLFRQGGLNEQFF	TGTGCCAGCAGCTTATTTCGGCAGGGGGGTCTCAATGAGCAGTTCTTC
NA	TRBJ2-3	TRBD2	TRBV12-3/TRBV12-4	CASSGGGLADTQYF	TGTGCCAGCAGCGGGGGAGGGTTGGCAGATACGCAGTATTTT
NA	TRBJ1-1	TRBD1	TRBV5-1	CASSPTPGQGLEAFF	TGCGCCAGCAGCCCGACGCCGGGACAGGGCCTTGAAGCTTTCTTT
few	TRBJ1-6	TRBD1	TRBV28	CASSLLGQGNHSPLHF	TGTGCCAGCAGTTTATTGGGACAGGGGAACCATTCACCCCTCCACTTT
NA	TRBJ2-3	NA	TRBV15	CATSGHSGRADTQYF	TGTGCCACCAGCGGACATTCGGGACGAGCAGATACGCAGTATTTT
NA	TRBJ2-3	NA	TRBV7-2	CASSFHYPTQYF	TGTGCCAGCAGCTTCCACTACCCCACGCAGTATTTT
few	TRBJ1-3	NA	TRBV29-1	CSVGRGGPSGNTIYF	TGCAGCGTTGGCCGGGGGGGGCCATCTGGAAACACCATATATTTT
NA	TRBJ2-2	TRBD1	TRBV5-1	CASRFRDRVNTGELFF	TGCGCCAGCAGATTCCGGGACAGGGTTAACACCGGGGAGCTGTTTTTT
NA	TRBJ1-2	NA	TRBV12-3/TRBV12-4	CASSFGPFYGYTF	TGTGCCAGCAGTTTTGGGCCCTTCTATGGCTACACCTTC
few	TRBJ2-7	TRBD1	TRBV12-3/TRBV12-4	CASSSVRTGLDEQYF	TGTGCCAGCAGTTCCGTTCGGACAGGGTTGGACGAGCAGTACTTC
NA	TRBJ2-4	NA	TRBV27	CASKPRGIANIQYF	TGTGCCAGCAAGCCTAGGGGAATAGCAAACATTCAGTACTTC
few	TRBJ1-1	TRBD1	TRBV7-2	CASSHGQGNTEAFF	TGTGCCAGCAGCCACGGACAGGGAAACACTGAAGCTTTCTTT
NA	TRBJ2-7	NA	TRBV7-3	CASSQFSLPSYEQYF	TGTGCCAGCAGCCAATTCAGTCTTCCTTCCTACGAGCAGTACTTC
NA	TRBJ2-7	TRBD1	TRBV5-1	CASSLAPDRGPSYEQYF	TGCGCCAGCAGCTTGGCCCCGGACAGGGGGCCCTCCTACGAGCAGTACTTC
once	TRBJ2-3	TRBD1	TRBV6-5	CASGRGTGSSTDTQYF	TGTGCCAGCGGTAGGGGGACAGGAAGTAGCACAGATACGCAGTATTTT